The 3 T cell receptor beta chains reported below all come from one sample, sequenced in a study of T-cell reconstitution after alpha-beta-depleted transplantation in children. Unique molecular identifiers were used to barcode this TCRbeta library. TCRdb reprocessed the PCR reads with MiXCR, giving one entry per CDR3 protein. The repertoire includes around 250,000 distinct CDR3 sequences, about a quarter of them detected once, and less than 3.5% sits in the top ten. The starting material was PBMCs, obtained before TCRalphabeta/CD19-depleted stem cell transplant. Receptor source: a girl aged 2-10 years with Fanconi anemia, due to receive a stem cell transplant.

This chain joins TRBV6-1 and TRBJ1-1, with a weak D call TRBD1 (6 bases). The CDR3 consists of 16 residues. V was trimmed by 7 bases and J by 0 bases, leaving 18 bases between them. In germline, CDR1 is MNHNS, CDR2 SASEGT. The CDR3 loop is CASTMSGGLMNTEAFF. The CDR3 region has the DNA TGTGCCAGCACCATGTCGGGGGGGCTCATGAACACTGAAGCTTTCTTT.

This clonotype appeared many times. J is TRBJ2-1 and V is TRBV6-4; TRBD2 matches at 8 bases. This CDR3 spans 16 amino acids. Germline-derived CDR1 and CDR2 are MRHNA and SNTAGT. V shed 0 bases and J 7 bases; nucleotides not matched to a gene: 8. CDR3 nucleotides: TGTGCCAGCAGTGACTCCCTGCGGGAGGTTACGAATGAGCAGTTCTTC. It translates to CASSDSLREVTNEQFF.

The V call is TRBV7-6, the J call TRBJ2-2; possibly TRBD2 for D (6 bases). Between the trimmed V and J ends, which lost 1 base and 0 bases, there was a span of 18 bases. Germline CDR1 is SGHVS and CDR2 is FNYEAQ. This CDR3 is 19 amino acids long. The CDR3 DNA is TGTGCCAGCAGCTTAGAAATGCCGGGACTGACTGCGAACACCGGGGAGCTGTTTTTT. Its protein is CASSLEMPGLTANTGELFF. Together with reference TRBV7-6 and TRBJ2-2, the CDR3 gives the full variable domain: GAGVSQSPRYKVTKRGQDVALRCDPISGHVSLYWYRQALGQGPEFLTYFNYEAQQDKSGLPNDRFSAERPEGSISTLTIQRTEQRDSAMYRCASSLEMPGLTANTGELFFGEGSRLTVL.